What follows is one T cell receptor (beta chain) and its context. Its cognate antigen is unknown. The data were obtained in a study of CD8 T cells in ankylosing spondylitis. Study-wide results and caveats: Reports say disease-linked clones showed up significantly more in matched ankylosing spondylitis synovial fluid. It appeared that ankylosing spondylitis blood was characterized by a TCR beta motif of roughly 8 highly homologous variants. Researchers report that disease-linked clones proved CD8+ and relatively rare in peripheral blood.

Quantitative 5'-RACE was performed with molecular barcodes, and it yielded the TCR beta libraries. Each CDR3 protein is one row after TCRdb ran MiXCR on the 5' RACE reads. The sample includes some 240,000 distinct CDR3 sequences, over 15% of them seen just once. Germline CDR1 reads SGHRS; CDR2 reads YFSETQ. The V and J ends lost 4 bases and 5 bases respectively, with 10 bases between them. CDR3 length equals 12 residues. The TCR was taken from a male donor with ankylosing spondylitis or in good health (not recorded which). The gene calls are TRBV5-1 and TRBJ2-7; a weak D match, TRBD2 (5 bases). Specimen: blood, either unsorted or a sorted T cell fraction (not recorded which). The CDR3 reads CASSRYGDEQYF. The CDR3 DNA reads as TGCGCCAGCAGCCGCTACGGGGACGAGCAGTACTTC. The full variable domain, in which reference TRBV5-1 and TRBJ2-7 provide the parts outside the CDR3, is KAGVTQTPRYLIKTRGQQVTLSCSPISGHRSVSWYQQTPGQGLQFLFEYFSETQRNKGNFPGRFSGRQFSNSRSEMNVSTLELGDSALYLCASSRYGDEQYFGPGTRLTVT.